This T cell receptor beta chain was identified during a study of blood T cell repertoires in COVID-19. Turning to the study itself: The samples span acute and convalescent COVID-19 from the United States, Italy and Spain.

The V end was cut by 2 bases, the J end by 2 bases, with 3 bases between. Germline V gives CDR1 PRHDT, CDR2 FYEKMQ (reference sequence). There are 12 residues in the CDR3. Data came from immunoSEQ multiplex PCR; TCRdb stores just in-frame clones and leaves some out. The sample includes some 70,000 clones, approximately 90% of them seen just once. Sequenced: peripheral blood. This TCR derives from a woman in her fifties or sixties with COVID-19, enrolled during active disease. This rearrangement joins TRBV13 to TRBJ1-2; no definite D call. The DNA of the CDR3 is TGTGCCAGCAGCTTATCAAACTATGGCTACACCTTC. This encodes CASSLSNYGYTF.